This T cell receptor (beta chain) was recorded in a study of CXCR3-negative and CXCR3-positive naive CD8 T cells. Comments on this clonotype: Its target is unknown.

The TRB libraries of cDNA were built by UMI-labeled 5' RACE. TCRdb reprocessed the 5' RACE reads and reports one entry per CDR3 protein, with no DNA. In total, the table holds about 130,000 distinct CDR3 sequences. Notes on the study in general: Comparably high diversity marked both naive subsets, whereas memory CD8+ cells had much lower diversity. More hydrophobic TRB CDR3s were found in CXCR3-positive naive cells than in CXCR3-negative naive cells.

From germline, CDR1 is SEHNR and CDR2 FQNEAQ (reference sequence). The CDR3 covers 16 residues. The chain carries TRBV7-9 and TRBJ2-7; as DNA is missing, the TRBD1 call by TCRdb cannot be tested. Sequencing was performed on naive CXCR3+ CD8+ T cells from blood. The subset was: CD45RO-CCR7+CD27+CD95- naive CD8+ T cells expressing CXCR3 (TNR3+). The TCR was taken from a human donor in good health. Some clones in this sample may be carry-over from other donors' samples. The CDR3: CASSLRTAKIPYEQYF.